This passage covers 8 T cell receptor beta chains from one sample sequenced in a study of T cell responses to AZD1222 COVID-19 vaccine. TCRdb keeps only in-frame clones here, not all; method: immunoSEQ multiplex PCR. The table has approximately 170,000 clones, 88% seen once. The source material was peripheral blood, sampled 28 days after the second AZD1222 dose. The source of these receptors is an adult who received the AZD1222 COVID-19 vaccine.

The chain carries TRBV19 and TRBJ1-4; 7 bases align to TRBD1. The J segment lost 11 bases and the V segment lost 4 bases, leaving 10 bases of the junction unmatched. Germline V gene sequence: CDR1 LNHDA, CDR2 SQIVND (reference sequence). The CDR3 runs to 14 residues. Here the CDR3 reads CASSTAGGGAKLFF. CDR3 coding DNA: TGTGCCAGTAGTACCGCCGGAGGGGGCGCCAAACTGTTTTTT.

This rearrangement joins TRBV21-1 to TRBJ1-2; the table assigns TRBD1, which was not confirmed against the DNA. TRBV21-1 is a pseudogene segment. The CDR3 is 14 residues long. The CDR3 DNA reads as TGTGCCAGCAGCAAAGAAGAGCAGGGCTGTGGCTACACCTTC. The encoded protein is CASSKEEQGCGYTF.

The chain joins TRBV11-1 to TRBJ2-7; TRBD1 or TRBD2 may be the D gene (5 bases each). In germline, CDR1 is SGHAT, CDR2 FQDESV (reference sequence). This CDR3 is built from 18 residues. The V end was cut by 0 bases, the J end by 1 base, with 19 bases between. The CDR3 region has the DNA TGTGCCAGCAGCTTAGCATTTAGCCGGGACCGAATATCCTACGAGCAGTACTTC. Protein sequence: CASSLAFSRDRISYEQYF.

The CDR3 loop reads CASSLIDRAGYTF. CDR3 bases: TGTGCCAGCAGCTTAATCGACAGGGCTGGCTACACCTTC. The rearrangement uses TRBV7-8 and TRBJ1-2, with 7 bases identical to TRBD1. The germline V gene has CDR1 SGHVS and CDR2 FQNEAQ. The CDR3 is 13 amino acids. Unmatched junction bases numbered 4, after V lost 2 bases and J lost 7 bases.

The sample holds one count of this clone. The V and J genes are TRBV24-1 and TRBJ1-1; D is ambiguous. The CDR3 sequence is 12 residues long. V gave up 5 bases and J gave up 4 bases, with 7 bases separating them. Germline V gene sequence: CDR1 KGHDR, CDR2 SFDVKD. Written as DNA, the CDR3 is TGTGCCACCAGTGGCAGCAGCACTGAAGCTTTCTTT. Its protein is CATSGSSTEAFF.

The J gene is TRBJ2-1, the V gene TRBV9, with 9 nucleotides matching TRBD1. CDR1 is SGDLS, CDR2 YYNGEE, per germline. Trimming at V came to 3 bases and at J to 4 bases, leaving 5 bases not matched to a gene. This CDR3 contains 15 residues. The CDR3 region has the DNA TGTGCCAGCAGCGGAGGGACAGGGATGTACAATGAGCAGTTCTTC. Its translation: CASSGGTGMYNEQFF.

This chain joins TRBV7-2 and TRBJ2-1, with 7 bases that match TRBD1. CDR3 length equals 14 residues. V lost 5 bases to trimming and J lost 5 bases; unmatched junction nucleotides: 6. Germline CDR1 is SGHTA and CDR2 is FQGNSA. Written as DNA, the CDR3 is TGTGCCAGCAGCCCAGACAGGGCCCACAATGAGCAGTTCTTC. Its protein is CASSPDRAHNEQFF.

This chain links TRBV11-3 with TRBJ2-5; D remains ambiguous. The CDR3 totals 13 residues. The V end was cut by 6 bases, the J end by 0 bases, with 8 bases between. Looked up from germline, CDR1 is SGHNT and CDR2 is YENEEA. CDR3 protein: CASSPRNQETQYF. CDR3 sequence (DNA): TGTGCCAGCAGTCCCCGCAACCAAGAGACCCAGTACTTC.